A single sample gave rise to the 12 T cell receptor beta chains below, sequenced in a study of cytomegalovirus exposure and HLA in healthy donors. In the PCR, 60 Vbeta and 13 Jbeta primers were used. The protocol was immunoSEQ multiplex PCR, while the TCRdb copy is restricted to in-frame clones and leaves out a portion. The sample carries approximately 110,000 clones, 76% recorded once. Sequencing input: PBMCs. All receptors derive from a woman aged 45-65 years in good health and CMV-seropositive.

This clone was recorded once. V gene TRBV4-1 combines with J gene TRBJ1-2, with 11 positions matching TRBD1. Germline CDR1 reads MGHRA; CDR2 reads YSYEKL. The length of the CDR3 is 16 residues. The V gene end was trimmed by 3 bases and the J gene end by 8 bases; junction bases not matched to a gene: 11. The CDR3: CASSQIGQGAWTGYTF. CDR3 bases: TGCGCCAGCAGCCAGATAGGACAGGGGGCTTGGACAGGCTACACCTTC.

This chain connects TRBV19 to TRBJ2-5; D may be TRBD2 (5 bases). The CDR3 contains 14 residues. V was trimmed by 0 bases and J by 5 bases, leaving 10 bases between them. Germline V CDR1 and CDR2: LNHDA, SQIVND (reference sequence). As DNA, the CDR3 is TGTGCCAGTAGTATAGAGGCTAGCAGGGAGACCCAGTACTTC. Its translation: CASSIEASRETQYF.

J is TRBJ1-6 and V is TRBV7-2; D is possibly TRBD1 (5 bases). V was cut by 5 bases and J by 5 bases, with 10 bases left in between. Germline V lookup: CDR1 SGHTA, CDR2 FQGNSA. The CDR3 is made up of 14 amino acids. CDR3 amino acids: CASSPGTHNSPLHF. In DNA, the CDR3 is TGTGCCAGCAGCCCCGGGACTCATAATTCACCCCTCCACTTT.

The rearrangement joins TRBV5-5 to TRBJ2-2; 8 bases are a match to TRBD1. This CDR3 has 16 residues. V lost 5 bases and J lost 5; bases outside the gene matches: 11. Germline V gives CDR1 SGHKS, CDR2 YYEKEE (reference sequence). The CDR3 DNA reads as TGTGCCAGCAGGGTTTCAGGGGGCGCGGGGACCGGGGAGCTGTTTTTT. Protein: CASRVSGGAGTGELFF. Full variable domain (outside the CDR3, taken from reference TRBV5-5 and TRBJ2-2): DAGVTQSPTHLIKTRGQQVTLRCSPISGHKSVSWYQQVLGQGPQFIFQYYEKEERGRGNFPDRFSARQFPNYSSELNVNALLLGDSALYLCASRVSGGAGTGELFFGEGSRLTVL.

The CDR3 protein is CASSLLGQGRTGYGYTF. CDR3 sequence (DNA): TGTGCCAGCAGCTTACTCGGACAGGGGAGGACGGGATATGGCTACACCTTC. The chain couples TRBV5-4 to TRBJ1-2; 9 nucleotides line up with TRBD1. This CDR3 has 17 amino acids. Germline values: CDR1 SGHNT, CDR2 YYREEE (reference sequence). V lost 2 bases and J lost 5; bases outside the gene matches: 13.

CDR3 coding DNA: TGTGCCAGCAGCCTACCGACAGGAACTGAAGCTTTCTTT. It yields the protein CASSLPTGTEAFF. This chain links TRBV7-8 with TRBJ1-1; possible D gene TRBD1, 6 bases. Germline CDR1 is SGHVS and CDR2 is FQNEAQ. Trimming stripped 5 bases from V and 5 bases from J, with 12 bases between. There are 13 residues in the CDR3. Full variable domain (remainder filled in from reference TRBV7-8 and TRBJ1-1): GAGVSQSPRYKVAKRGQDVALRCDPISGHVSLFWYQQALGQGPEFLTYFQNEAQLDKSGLPSDRFFAERPEGSVSTLKIQRTQQEDSAVYLCASSLPTGTEAFFGQGTRLTVV.

As regards this clone: The junction departs from the called germline gene at one end, perhaps through a read error. This sequence joins TRBV2 and TRBJ1-1; 10 nucleotides match TRBD1. CDR1 SNHLY and CDR2 FYNNEI come from the germline V gene. This CDR3 contains 15 residues. CDR3 nucleotides: TGTGCCAGCCGTGACAGGGGGCTAATGAACACTGAAGCTTTCTTT. Its protein product is CASRDRGLMNTEAFF. The full variable domain, completed using reference TRBV2 and TRBJ1-1, is EPEVTQTPSHQVTQMGQEVILRCVPISNHLYFYWYRQILGQKVEFLVSFYNNEISEKSEIFDDQFSVERPDGSNFTLKIRSTKLEDSAMYFCASRDRGLMNTEAFFGQGTRLTVV.

This chain joins TRBV7-8 and TRBJ2-2; 7 bases line up with TRBD2. The V gene end was trimmed by 1 base and the J gene end by 1 base; junction bases not matched to a gene: 6. Germline V lookup: CDR1 SGHVS, CDR2 FQNEAQ. This CDR3 spans 17 amino acids. The CDR3 region is CASSLVGGSGNTGELFF. The CDR3 DNA reads as TGTGCCAGCAGCTTAGTAGGCGGGAGCGGGAACACCGGGGAGCTGTTTTTT. Combining the CDR3 with reference TRBV7-8 and TRBJ2-2 gives the whole variable domain GAGVSQSPRYKVAKRGQDVALRCDPISGHVSLFWYQQALGQGPEFLTYFQNEAQLDKSGLPSDRFFAERPEGSVSTLKIQRTQQEDSAVYLCASSLVGGSGNTGELFFGEGSRLTVL.

The table lists this clone with a count of one. The chain uses TRBV5-1 and TRBJ2-5; D possibly corresponds to TRBD1 (5 bases). Trimming shortened V by 3 bases and J by 3 bases, and 15 bases separated the two germline ends. The CDR3 covers 15 residues. Germline V CDR1 and CDR2: SGHRS, YFSETQ. The CDR3 nucleotides are TGCGCCAGCAGCTGGGGTGACAGCCAAGAAGAGACCCAGTACTTC. Encoded protein: CASSWGDSQEETQYF.

This rearrangement joins TRBV28 to TRBJ1-2, with 9 bases fitting TRBD1. Germline trimming cut 8 bases from V and 8 bases from J; bases unmatched to any gene: 3. Germline assignment: CDR1 MDHEN and CDR2 SYDVKM. The CDR3 runs 11 residues. CDR3: CASGQGNGYTF. Written as DNA, the CDR3 is TGTGCCAGCGGACAGGGGAACGGCTACACCTTC.

The CDR3 DNA reads as TGTGCCAGCAGCGGGGTCGGGGTGATAGATACGCAGTATTTT. This codes for CASSGVGVIDTQYF. The chain uses TRBV25-1 and TRBJ2-3, with TRBD2 as a possible D gene (5 bases). Germline CDR1 reads MGHDK; CDR2 reads SYGVNS. Trimming left V 6 bases short and J 5 bases short, with 15 bases between. The CDR3 contains 14 residues.

This clone appeared once. The V call is TRBV6-1, the J call TRBJ2-7; D may be TRBD1 (5 bases). V dropped 6 bases and J dropped 2 bases, with 11 bases sitting between them. In germline, CDR1 is MNHNS, CDR2 SASEGT. The CDR3 extends over 13 amino acids. This CDR3 reads CASSPAGPYEQYF. DNA for the CDR3: TGTGCCAGCAGCCCCGCAGGGCCCTACGAGCAGTACTTC.